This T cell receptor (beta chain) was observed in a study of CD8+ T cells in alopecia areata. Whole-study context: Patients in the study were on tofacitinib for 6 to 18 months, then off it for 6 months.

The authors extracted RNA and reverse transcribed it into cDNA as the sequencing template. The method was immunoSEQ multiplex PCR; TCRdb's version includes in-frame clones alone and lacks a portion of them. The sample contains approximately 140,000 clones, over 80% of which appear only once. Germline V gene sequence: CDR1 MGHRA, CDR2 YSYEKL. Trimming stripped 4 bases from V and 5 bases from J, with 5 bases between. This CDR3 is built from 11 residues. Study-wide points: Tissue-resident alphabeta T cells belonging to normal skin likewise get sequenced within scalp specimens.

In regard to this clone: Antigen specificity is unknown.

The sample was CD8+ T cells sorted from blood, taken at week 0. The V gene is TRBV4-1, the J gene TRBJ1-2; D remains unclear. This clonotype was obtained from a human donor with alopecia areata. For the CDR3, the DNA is TGCGCCAGCAGCCTCGGGTATGGCTACACCTTC. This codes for CASSLGYGYTF.